Sequencing of this TCR beta chain was carried out in a study of CD8 T cells in Susac syndrome. RNA totalling about 0.5 to 1 ug underwent reverse transcription with random hexamers. TCRdb ran MiXCR on the immunoSEQ multiplex PCR reads and lists one entry per CDR3 protein. The profile shows roughly 130,000 distinct CDR3 sequences, about 96% of them singletons. There are 15 residues in the CDR3. V lost 4 bases, J lost 3 bases, and 8 bases stayed unmatched. Germline V CDR1 and CDR2: SGHRS, YFSETQ. TEMRA cells underwent FACS enrichment and CD8+ and CD4+ T cells underwent negative isolation. This clonotype was obtained from a human donor in good health. The sequencing sample was made of CD4+ T cells from PBMCs. The gene calls are TRBV5-1 and TRBJ1-2; 8 nucleotides align to TRBD1. CDR3 in amino acids: CASSPQGALDYGYTF. For the CDR3, the DNA is TGCGCCAGCAGCCCCCAGGGGGCCCTTGACTATGGCTACACCTTC.